This entry lists 4 T cell receptor beta chains sequenced from one sample in a study of T cell changes during pregnancy in multiple sclerosis. Using immunoSEQ multiplex PCR, the repertoire was profiled, and TCRdb retains in-frame clones only, with some absent. The table shows approximately 89,000 clones, with 85% to 95% occurring only once. Sequences were derived from peripheral blood, sampled in the third trimester of pregnancy. These receptor sequences come from a female donor with multiple sclerosis, enrolled in a pregnancy study.

The V gene is TRBV18, the J gene TRBJ1-3; no clear D gene. Germline V gene sequence: CDR1 KGHSH, CDR2 LQKENI. The CDR3 spans 15 residues. V lost 5 bases and J lost 0, with 11 bases in between. The CDR3 DNA reads as TGTGCCAGCTCAACCGGTAGATCCTCTGGAAACACCATATATTTT. Protein: CASSTGRSSGNTIYF.

The chain recombines TRBV2 with TRBJ1-6, with D perhaps matching TRBD1 (6 bases). Germline assignment: CDR1 SNHLY and CDR2 FYNNEI. The CDR3 is 16 amino acids. V lost 4 bases and J 10 bases, leaving 20 bases between the germline ends. In DNA, the CDR3 is TGTGCCAGCAGTGGATCAGGGGTAGCGTTCCAGTCACCCCTCCACTTT. Its translation: CASSGSGVAFQSPLHF.

Written as DNA, the CDR3 is TGTGCCACCAGCAGAGAGACAGGGCCTAACTATGGCTACACCTTC. Its translation is CATSRETGPNYGYTF. J is TRBJ1-2 and V is TRBV15; 7 bases match TRBD1. In germline, CDR1 is LNHNV, CDR2 YYDKDF (reference sequence). The J segment lost 0 bases and the V segment lost 0 bases, leaving 1 base of the junction unmatched. This CDR3 has 15 amino acids.

The V and J genes are TRBV5-1 and TRBJ2-2; possible D gene TRBD1, 5 bases. Trimming removed 6 bases from V and 6 bases from J, with 12 bases in between. Germline V gene data show CDR1 as SGHRS and CDR2 as YFSETQ. This CDR3 is built from 13 residues. The CDR3 reads CASNTQGSGELFF. The CDR3 DNA reads TGCGCCAGCAACACCCAGGGATCCGGGGAGCTGTTTTTT.